This T cell receptor beta chain was recorded in a study of blood T cell repertoires in COVID-19. Produced via immunoSEQ multiplex PCR; TCRdb's table is partial and in-frame only. The repertoire holds 200,000 to 250,000 clones, around four fifths seen once, with approximately 16% in the top ten. The CDR3 sequence is 14 residues long. Germline CDR1 LGHNA, CDR2 YNFKEQ. Trimming pared 3 bases from V and 1 base from J, leaving 9 bases between. The receptor was isolated from a man in his forties who had recovered from COVID-19. The sample consisted of PBMCs or T cells enriched from blood (not recorded which). V usage is TRBV4-2 and J usage is TRBJ1-2, with D unclear. The DNA of the CDR3 is TGTGCCAGCAGCCAGGTCACTAATAACTATGGCTACACCTTC. Protein: CASSQVTNNYGYTF.